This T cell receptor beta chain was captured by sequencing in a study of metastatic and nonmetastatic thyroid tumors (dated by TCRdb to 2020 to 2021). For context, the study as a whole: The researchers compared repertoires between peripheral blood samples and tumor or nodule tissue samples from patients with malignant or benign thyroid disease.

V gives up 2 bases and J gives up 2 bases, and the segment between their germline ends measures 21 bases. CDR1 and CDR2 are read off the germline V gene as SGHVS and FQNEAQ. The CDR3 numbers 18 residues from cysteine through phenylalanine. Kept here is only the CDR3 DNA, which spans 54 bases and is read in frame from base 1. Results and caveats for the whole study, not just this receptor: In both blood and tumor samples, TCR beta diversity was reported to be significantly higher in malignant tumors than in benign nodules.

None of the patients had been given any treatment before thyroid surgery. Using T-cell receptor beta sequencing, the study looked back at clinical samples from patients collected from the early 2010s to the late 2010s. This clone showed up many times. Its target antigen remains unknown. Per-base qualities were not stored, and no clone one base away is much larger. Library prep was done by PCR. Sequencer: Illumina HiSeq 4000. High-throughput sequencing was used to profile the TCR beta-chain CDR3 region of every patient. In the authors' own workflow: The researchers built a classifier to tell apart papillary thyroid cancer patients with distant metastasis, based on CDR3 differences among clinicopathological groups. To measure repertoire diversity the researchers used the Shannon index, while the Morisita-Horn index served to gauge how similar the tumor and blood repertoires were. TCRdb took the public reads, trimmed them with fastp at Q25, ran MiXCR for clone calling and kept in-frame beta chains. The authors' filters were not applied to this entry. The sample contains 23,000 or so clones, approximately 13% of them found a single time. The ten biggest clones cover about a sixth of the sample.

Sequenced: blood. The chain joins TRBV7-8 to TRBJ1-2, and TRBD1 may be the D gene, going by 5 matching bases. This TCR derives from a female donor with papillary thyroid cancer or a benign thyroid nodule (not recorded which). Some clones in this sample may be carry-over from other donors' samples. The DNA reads TGTGCCAGCAGCTTATCCGGAGACAGTCAAGGATTGAACTATGGCTACACCTTC. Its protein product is CASSLSGDSQGLNYGYTF.